This TCR beta chain was obtained from a study of early T cells in non-severe SARS-CoV-2 infection. Study context: Investigators sequenced bulk RNA drawn from unsorted whole blood, and chains remained unpaired.

Worth noting for this clonotype: Its antigen is unknown.

Study outcomes and limitations: Using VDJdb, the matching emphasized anti-spike CD8 responses while missing private and CD4 specificities.

Unique molecular identifiers (one per individual cDNA molecule) were attached. TCRdb reprocessed the 5' RACE reads via MiXCR and lists one record per CDR3 protein. The sample lists 70,000 to 85,000 distinct CDR3 sequences, about 12% occurring once. The sequence was obtained from an adult who was a healthcare worker with PCR-confirmed SARS-CoV-2 infection or an uninfected control (not recorded which). Sequenced material: whole blood.

CDR3 region: CSASGTGGYTGELFF. CDR3 DNA: TGCAGTGCTAGTGGTACAGGGGGTTACACCGGGGAGCTGTTTTTT. The chain recombines TRBV20-1 with TRBJ2-2; TRBD1 matches 8 bases. J gave up 3 bases and V 3 bases, and 6 bases lay outside the gene matches. Germline values: CDR1 DFQATT, CDR2 SNEGSKA (reference sequence). The CDR3 covers 15 residues.